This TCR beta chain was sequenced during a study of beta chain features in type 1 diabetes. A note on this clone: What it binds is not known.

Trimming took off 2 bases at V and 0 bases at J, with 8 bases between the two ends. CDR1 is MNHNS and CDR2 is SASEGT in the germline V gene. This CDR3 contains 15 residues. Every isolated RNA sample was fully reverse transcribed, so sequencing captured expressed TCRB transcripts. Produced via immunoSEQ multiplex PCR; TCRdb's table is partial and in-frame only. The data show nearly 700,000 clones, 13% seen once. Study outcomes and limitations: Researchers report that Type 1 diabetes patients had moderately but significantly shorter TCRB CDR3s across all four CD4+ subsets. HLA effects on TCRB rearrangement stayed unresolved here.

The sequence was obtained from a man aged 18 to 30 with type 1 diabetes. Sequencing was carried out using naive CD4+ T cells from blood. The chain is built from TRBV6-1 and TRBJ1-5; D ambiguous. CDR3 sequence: CASSELTISNQPQHF. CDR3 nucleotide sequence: TGTGCCAGCAGTGAACTTACAATTAGCAATCAGCCCCAGCATTTT.